The 5 T cell receptor beta chains in this list originate from one sample, sequenced in a study of T cell responses to AZD1222 COVID-19 vaccine. Method: immunoSEQ multiplex PCR; TCRdb's copy keeps in-frame clones and lacks some. The sample carries about 69,000 clones, 70% to 90% recorded once. The material was peripheral blood, obtained 28 days after the second AZD1222 dose. Source of these receptors: an adult who received the AZD1222 COVID-19 vaccine.

This chain joins TRBV10-3 and TRBJ2-1; tentatively, D is TRBD1 (6 bases). CDR1 and CDR2 (germline): ENHRY, SYGVKD. V lost 0 bases and J 5 bases, leaving 8 bases between the germline ends. The CDR3 is 14 residues long. The CDR3, as DNA: TGTGCCATCAGTGAGTCCACAGGGAACAATGAGCAGTTCTTC. It yields the protein CAISESTGNNEQFF.

This clone was found once. The chain recombines TRBV5-8 with TRBJ1-2; D is undetermined. The ends were cut back, 4 bases at V and 8 bases at J, with 18 bases in the middle. The CDR3 contains 14 residues. The germline CDR1 and CDR2 sequences are SGHTS and YDEGEE. The DNA of the CDR3 is TGTGCCAGCAGCCCCTATGCCCTTACATGGGGCTACACCTTC. Translated, it gives CASSPYALTWGYTF.

The chain carries TRBV2 and TRBJ2-7; weak D call: TRBD1 (5 bases). The CDR3 is 13 amino acids. V shed 8 bases and J shed 0 bases, with 11 bases lying between them. Germline V gene data show CDR1 as SNHLY and CDR2 as FYNNEI. This CDR3 reads CASGGADSYEQYF. The DNA for the CDR3 is TGTGCCAGCGGTGGGGCGGACTCCTACGAGCAGTACTTC.

V gene TRBV18 combines with J gene TRBJ1-1; D call uncertain. Germline-derived CDR1 and CDR2 are KGHSH and LQKENI. CDR3 length: 14 residues. The ends were cut back, 3 bases at V and 1 base at J, with 9 bases in the middle. The CDR3 spells CASSPAGRNTEAFF. CDR3 DNA: TGTGCCAGCTCACCGGCTGGGAGGAACACTGAAGCTTTCTTT.

Here the CDR3 DNA reads TGCAGTGCTAGTCGTCAGGTCCCTGAGCAGTTCTTC. Protein product: CSASRQVPEQFF. The genes are TRBV20-1 and TRBJ2-1; D remains ambiguous. The germline CDR1 and CDR2 sequences are DFQATT and SNEGSKA (reference sequence). V lost 3 bases and J lost 9, with 12 bases in between. This CDR3 contains 12 residues.